The 27 T cell receptor beta chains below come from one sample, sequenced in a study of molecular identifiers for immune sequencing clone quantification. TCRdb reanalysed the PCR reads using MiXCR and keeps one entry per CDR3 protein. The repertoire holds around 470,000 distinct CDR3 sequences, with over 20% as singletons. The sequenced material came from naive CD8+ T cells from blood, with Jurkat cell RNA spiked in. Subset: FACS-sorted CD8+CD4-CCR7+CD45RA+ naive T cells. Source of these receptors: a human donor in good health. Some libraries in this study had Jurkat cell RNA spiked in.

This clonotype was detected a few times. The chain has TRBV19 and TRBJ1-1; D call uncertain. V shed 3 bases and J shed 2 bases, with 19 bases lying between them. The CDR3 loop spans 17 amino acids. Germline V gene lookup returns CDR1 LNHDA and CDR2 SQIVND (reference sequence). CDR3 sequence reads: CASSIIVGTPLNTEAFF. CDR3 DNA sequence: TGTGCCAGTAGTATTATCGTGGGAACACCCCTAAACACTGAAGCTTTCTTT.

This clonotype was observed a handful of times. The rearrangement links TRBV7-9 to TRBJ2-5, with D possibly TRBD1 on 5 matching bases. Trimming shortened V by 8 bases and J by 1 base, and 8 bases separated the two germline ends. Looked up from germline, CDR1 is SEHNR and CDR2 is FQNEAQ (reference sequence). There are 12 residues in the CDR3. For the CDR3, the DNA is TGTGCCAGCCTGGGGCTCCAAGAGACCCAGTACTTC. Translated, it gives CASLGLQETQYF.

The V and J genes are TRBV12-3 or TRBV12-4 and TRBJ1-1; D gene unclear. The V end lost 7 bases, the J end lost 1 base, and 10 bases lay between the germline ends. The CDR3 sequence is 13 residues long. CDR3 protein: CASNVEWNTEAFF. The CDR3 DNA reads as TGTGCCAGCAATGTTGAGTGGAACACTGAAGCTTTCTTT.

This clonotype turned up a few times. The chain joins TRBV4-3 to TRBJ1-1; D possibly corresponds to TRBD1 (6 bases). The V and J ends lost 3 bases and 8 bases respectively, with 16 bases between them. Germline values: CDR1 LGHNA, CDR2 YSLEER. The CDR3 has 14 residues. This chain's CDR3 is CASSHSEGEYEAFF. The CDR3 DNA follows: TGCGCCAGCAGCCACTCGGAGGGGGAGTACGAAGCTTTCTTT.

The chain combines TRBV10-3 with TRBJ2-1; the match to TRBD2 covers 11 bases. The germline V gene encodes CDR1 ENHRY and CDR2 SYGVKD. The junction had 7 bases not matched to a gene; V was cut back by 3 bases and J by 9 bases. The CDR3 has 15 amino acids. The CDR3 spells CAISDTSGSFGEQFF. The DNA for the CDR3 is TGTGCCATCAGTGACACTAGCGGGAGTTTTGGTGAGCAGTTCTTC.

This clonotype was detected ten times or more. This chain links TRBV6-6 with TRBJ1-5, with 7 bases matching TRBD1. The CDR3 is 12 residues long. The junction had 6 bases not matched to a gene; V was cut back by 6 bases and J by 10 bases. The V gene's germline CDR1 is MNHNY and CDR2 SVGAGI (reference sequence). This CDR3 reads CASSPGDSPQHF. The CDR3 nucleotides read TGTGCCAGCAGCCCGGGGGACAGTCCCCAGCATTTT.

V usage is TRBV10-2 and J usage is TRBJ2-3; TRBD1 agrees at 12 bases. V was clipped by 6 bases and J by 8 bases; unmatched bases: 12. Per the germline V gene, CDR1 is WSHSY and CDR2 is SAAADI. The length of the CDR3 is 16 residues. The CDR3 nucleotides read TGCGCCAGCAGCGAAGGTTTGGGACAGGGGGCTGTTACGCAGTATTTT. This gives the protein CASSEGLGQGAVTQYF.

Concerning this clonotype: The junction does not match germline at one end; this may be a read error. This chain joins TRBV27 and TRBJ2-7; 7 nucleotides line up with TRBD1. CDR1 and CDR2 (germline): MNHEY, SMNVEV (reference sequence). The CDR3 loop spans 14 amino acids. The CDR3 spells CAGSLRGGVYEQYF. The CDR3 DNA reads as TGTGCCGGCAGTTTACGAGGGGGCGTCTACGAGCAGTACTTC.

The chain couples TRBV6-2 or TRBV6-3 to TRBJ1-2; D perhaps matches TRBD1 (5 bases). Germline V CDR1 and CDR2: MNHEY, SVGEGT. Trimming pared 0 bases from V and 3 bases from J, leaving 11 bases between. This CDR3 has 15 amino acids. The CDR3 region has the DNA TGTGCCAGCAGTTACTCCGGGGGAAGTGACTATGGCTACACCTTC. Protein: CASSYSGGSDYGYTF.

V usage is TRBV4-3 and J usage is TRBJ1-2, with TRBD1 identical over 8 bases. With 0 bases clipped from V and 4 bases from J, the junction kept 16 bases outside the gene matches. In germline, CDR1 is LGHNA, CDR2 YSLEER. The CDR3 covers 19 residues. The CDR3 is CASSQDLVWQGANSYGYTF. CDR3 DNA: TGCGCCAGCAGCCAAGATCTTGTATGGCAGGGGGCGAATAGCTATGGCTACACCTTC.

The CDR3 coding sequence is TGTGCCAGCCACTCCCTGGATCGGGAGCTGTTTTTT. Protein sequence: CASHSLDRELFF. The chain has TRBV12-3 or TRBV12-4 and TRBJ2-2; D remains ambiguous. The CDR3 covers 12 residues. V dropped 8 bases and J dropped 9 bases, with 13 bases sitting between them.

V is TRBV20-1 and J is TRBJ2-7; TRBD1 matches 8 bases. The CDR3 covers 16 residues. With 0 bases clipped from V and 3 bases from J, the junction kept 10 bases outside the gene matches. Germline V CDR1 and CDR2: DFQATT, SNEGSKA (reference sequence). The CDR3 reads CSARDLDRAVHYEQYF. Here the CDR3 DNA reads TGCAGTGCTAGAGATCTGGACAGGGCCGTCCACTACGAGCAGTACTTC.

This chain uses TRBV20-1 with TRBJ2-7, with D possibly TRBD2 on 5 matching bases. This CDR3 has 14 residues. Germline-derived CDR1 and CDR2 are DFQATT and SNEGSKA (reference sequence). The V and J ends lost 3 bases and 0 bases respectively, with 12 bases between them. Here the CDR3 DNA reads TGCAGTGCTAGGGCGGGCCTTAGCTCCTACGAGCAGTACTTC. Translating gives CSARAGLSSYEQYF.

This clonotype was counted a few times. The chain joins TRBV12-3 or TRBV12-4 to TRBJ1-2, with D possibly being TRBD1 (6 bases). The CDR3 runs to 14 residues. V shed 10 bases and J shed 8 bases, with 23 bases lying between them. CDR3 protein: CAIDTYDRGRGYTF. The CDR3 nucleotides read TGTGCCATCGACACCTATGATAGGGGGAGAGGCTACACCTTC.

This clonotype was detected ten times or more. The J gene is TRBJ2-3, the V gene TRBV7-2; D is uncertain. Trimming pared 4 bases from V and 2 bases from J, leaving 10 bases between. CDR1 is SGHTA, CDR2 FQGNSA, per germline. CDR3 length: 14 amino acids. CDR3 region: CASSSLGNTDTQYF. CDR3 nucleotide sequence: TGTGCCAGCAGCTCCCTCGGCAACACAGATACGCAGTATTTT.

This clonotype came up a few times. The gene calls are TRBV20-1 and TRBJ2-5; D gene ambiguous. V lost 1 base to trimming and J lost 1 base, with 7 bases between them. From germline, CDR1 is DFQATT and CDR2 SNEGSKA (reference sequence). This CDR3 has 13 amino acids. CDR3 region: CSARVPFQETQYF. The DNA of the CDR3 is TGCAGTGCTAGAGTTCCATTCCAAGAGACCCAGTACTTC.

This clonotype was detected a few times. The V gene is TRBV5-1, the J gene TRBJ2-2; 9 nucleotides align to TRBD1. Per the germline V gene, CDR1 is SGHRS and CDR2 is YFSETQ. The CDR3 loop spans 18 amino acids. V lost 2 bases, J lost 6 bases, and 14 bases stayed unmatched. The CDR3 nucleotides read TGCGCCAGCAGCTTTTCTACATCGGGACAGGGTTTCGCCGGGGAGCTGTTTTTT. It encodes CASSFSTSGQGFAGELFF.

Only a few counts were recorded for this clonotype. The gene calls are TRBV5-8 and TRBJ2-5; no clear D gene. This CDR3 contains 17 residues. Germline V gives CDR1 SGHTS, CDR2 YDEGEE. V lost 4 bases to trimming and J lost 2 bases, with 21 bases between them. DNA of the CDR3: TGTGCCAGCAGCGTTCCCCCGGTTACAGCTTTACAAGAGACCCAGTACTTC. It specifies CASSVPPVTALQETQYF.

Regarding this clonotype: Since no conserved phenylalanine or tryptophan closes the CDR3, a read error is the likely cause. The chain carries TRBV7-2 and TRBJ1-1; D is undetermined. CDR1 is SGHTA, CDR2 FQGNSA, per germline. CDR3 size: 14 residues. Deletions cut 2 bases from V and 1 base from J, with 8 bases between. CDR3 DNA sequence: TGTGCCAGCAGCTTACGGGCGGAGAACACTGAAGCTTTCTCT. The encoded protein is CASSLRAENTEAFS.

This chain connects TRBV9 to TRBJ2-1, with D possibly matching TRBD2 (6 bases). V was pared by 3 bases and J by 5 bases, with 12 bases between. CDR3 length: 14 residues. Germline CDR1 is SGDLS and CDR2 is YYNGEE. The CDR3, as DNA: TGTGCCAGCAGCGCCGGGACTGTACACAATGAGCAGTTCTTC. Amino acids: CASSAGTVHNEQFF. Using reference TRBV9 and TRBJ2-1 for the parts outside the CDR3, the full variable domain is DSGVTQTPKHLITATGQRVTLRCSPRSGDLSVYWYQQSLDQGLQFLIQYYNGEERAKGNILERFSAQQFPDLHSELNLSSLELGDSALYFCASSAGTVHNEQFFGPGTRLTVL.

This clonotype was seen a handful of times. The CDR3 region has the DNA TGTGCCAGTAGTGGGCAGGGTTACACCGGGGAGCTGTTTTTT. Translation: CASSGQGYTGELFF. V usage is TRBV19 and J usage is TRBJ2-2, with D possibly being TRBD1 (5 bases). The V end was cut by 5 bases, the J end by 3 bases, with 10 bases between. This CDR3 comprises 14 residues. CDR1 LNHDA and CDR2 SQIVND come from the germline V gene (reference sequence).

This clonotype was detected ten times or more. The chain is built from TRBV7-9 and TRBJ2-2; 11 nucleotides align to TRBD2. CDR1 is SEHNR, CDR2 FQNEAQ, per germline (reference sequence). The CDR3 covers 18 residues. Losses at the gene ends were 5 bases for V and 5 bases for J; bases not matched to a gene: 13. The CDR3, as DNA: TGTGCCAGCAGCACGCATACTAGCGGGGGCCCCCGGACCGGGGAGCTGTTTTTT. It translates to CASSTHTSGGPRTGELFF.

This clonotype was seen at least ten times. The V gene is TRBV20-1, the J gene TRBJ2-7, with 11 nucleotides matching TRBD1. V gave up 6 bases and J gave up 3 bases; unmatched junction bases: 1. Germline CDR1 is DFQATT and CDR2 is SNEGSKA (reference sequence). The CDR3 is made up of 12 amino acids. The CDR3 DNA reads TGCAGTGCCGGGACAGGGGGCTACGAGCAGTACTTC. It specifies CSAGTGGYEQYF.

This clonotype was counted ten times or more. This chain connects TRBV10-3 to TRBJ2-6; maybe TRBD1 (5 bases). The CDR3 sequence is 15 residues long. Trimming cost V 3 bases and J 3 bases, with 9 bases left between them. Germline CDR1 reads ENHRY; CDR2 reads SYGVKD. The CDR3 DNA reads as TGTGCCATCAGTGAAGGTACAGGTGGGGCCAACGTCCTGACTTTC. Its translation is CAISEGTGGANVLTF.

A remark on this clonotype: One junction end does not reproduce the germline sequence, and a read error may be involved. The V call is TRBV5-3, the J call TRBJ1-5; D not resolved. TRBV5-3 is flagged as an ORF with uncertain function. The CDR3 totals 16 residues. The chain's CDR3 is CASSLGPARGNQPQHF. CDR3 coding DNA: TGTGCCAGCAGCTTGGGCCCGGCGAGAGGGAATCAGCCCCAGCATTTT.

In its sample, this clonotype was seen a few times. The chain joins TRBV4-3 to TRBJ2-2, with unresolved D. The CDR3 loop spans 16 amino acids. The V end lost 0 bases, the J end lost 0 bases, and 8 bases lay between the germline ends. The germline CDR1 and CDR2 sequences are LGHNA and YSLEER. Here the CDR3 DNA reads TGCGCCAGCAGCCAAGATGCACTAACGAACACCGGGGAGCTGTTTTTT. Translation: CASSQDALTNTGELFF.

The chain carries TRBV7-9 and TRBJ2-7; D gene uncertain. V lost 5 bases, J lost 4 bases, and 15 bases lay in between. The CDR3 runs 14 residues. In germline, CDR1 is SEHNR, CDR2 FQNEAQ (reference sequence). The CDR3 nucleotides read TGTGCCAGCAGCGATTCGACCGGTAGATACGAGCAGTACTTC. Protein product: CASSDSTGRYEQYF.